This TCR beta chain is from a study of T-cell memory formation after mild COVID-19. As regards this clonotype: Its specificity is not known.

General study points: Some clones that responded turned up in pre-infection memory, which suggests that cross-reactive memory joined in.

It was 5'RACE with constant-segment primers that produced the TCR alpha and TCR beta cDNA libraries, which carried sample barcodes and UMIs. TCRdb redid the calling of the 5' RACE reads with MiXCR, one entry per CDR3 protein. Of roughly 300,000 distinct CDR3 sequences listed, 12% to 15% are singletons. Germline values: CDR1 MGHRA, CDR2 YSYEKL. With 1 base removed from V and 3 bases from J, the gap between germline ends came to 21 bases. The CDR3 length is 18 residues. The sequenced material came from PBMCs or a T cell subset sorted from them (not recorded which). This clonotype was obtained from a man between 18 and 35 years old who had mild COVID-19 (a few samples of this study predate the infection). Cell type and time point are not known. The rearrangement joins TRBV4-1 to TRBJ1-1; D uncertain. Here the CDR3 DNA reads TGCGCCAGCAGCCAAGTTGGTTCCGGTCCGAGCCGTCACACTGAAGCTTTCTTT. Encoded protein: CASSQVGSGPSRHTEAFF.